This T cell receptor (beta chain) was sequenced during a study of blood T cell repertoires in COVID-19. Data came from immunoSEQ multiplex PCR; TCRdb stores just in-frame clones and leaves some out. Of approximately 150,000 clones in the sample, roughly 80% were seen once. The TCR sequence derives from a man aged 50 to 60 with acute or convalescent COVID-19. The sequencing input was peripheral blood.

CDR3 bases: TGTGCCAGCAGTTTCGACACCGCCGGCTACACCTTC. Translation gives CASSFDTAGYTF. The J gene is TRBJ1-2, the V gene TRBV6-5; D not resolved. Germline V gene lookup returns CDR1 MNHEY and CDR2 SVGAGI. CDR3 length equals 12 residues. V shed 4 bases and J shed 8 bases, with 11 bases lying between them.